The rows below give T cell receptor beta chains drawn from one sample of a study of tumor-infiltrating lymphocytes in localized non-small cell lung cancer. Sequenced by immunoSEQ multiplex PCR; TCRdb stores in-frame clones only, minus some. Of more than 10,000 clones in the sample, 70% to 90% were seen once. Material for sequencing was uninvolved lung tissue not adjacent to the tumor. The receptors were sampled from a human donor with non-small cell lung cancer. Each CDR3 is given with its conserved first and last residue. D genes are given only for firm matches. Some rows mark clone size as missing; the rest say once, few, many or name a class of expanded clone.

>TRBV7-9|TRBD1|TRBJ1-1|NA
TGTGCCAGCCTAAGAGGGGGCGGGATAGGGAACACTGAAGCTTTCTTT
CASLRGGGIGNTEAFF
>TRBV4-1|TRBD2|TRBJ2-2|few
TGCGCCAGCAGCCACGTGGGACTAGCATCGAACACCGGGGAGCTGTTTTTT
CASSHVGLASNTGELFF
>TRBV5-1|NA|TRBJ2-1|NA
TGCGCCAGCAGCGTTGGCACTAGCCTTCAGCTTGATGAGCAGTTCTTC
CASSVGTSLQLDEQFF
>TRBV11-1|TRBD1|TRBJ2-1|once
TGTGCCAGCAGCTTAGATGGGACAGGGAGTGGTAATGAGCAGTTCTTC
CASSLDGTGSGNEQFF
>TRBV28|NA|TRBJ1-5|NA
TGTGCCAGTAACCCGGGGCAGTACAAGCCCCAGCATTTT
CASNPGQYKPQHF
>TRBV5-5|NA|TRBJ2-7|NA
TGTGCCAGCGGATCGGGACTCGGCTACGAGCAGTACTTC
CASGSGLGYEQYF
>TRBV7-9|TRBD1|TRBJ2-7|medium-sized
TGTGCCAGCAGCGATACCGGACAGGGCTCCTACGAGCAGTACTTC
CASSDTGQGSYEQYF
>TRBV2|NA|TRBJ2-5|medium-sized
TGTGCCAGCAGTGAAGCGTGGGCCCAAGAGACCCAGTACTTC
CASSEAWAQETQYF
>TRBV7-9|NA|TRBJ2-5|NA
TGTGCCAGCAGCTTCGGCCTCGGCGGAATCGGGGAGACCCAGTACTTC
CASSFGLGGIGETQYF
>TRBV27|NA|TRBJ2-1|NA
TGTGCCAGCAGTTTAACGGGGGATTCCTACAATGAGCAGTTCTTC
CASSLTGDSYNEQFF
>TRBV2|NA|TRBJ2-5|NA
TGTGCCAGCAGTGAATTAGCTGTGGTCCAAGAGACCCAGTACTTC
CASSELAVVQETQYF
>TRBV28|TRBD2|TRBJ2-3|NA
TGTGCCACCGCGGGGGGACTAGAGACAGATACGCAGTATTTT
CATAGGLETDTQYF
>TRBV7-2|TRBD1|TRBJ2-1|NA
TGTGCCAGCAGCCTCGGACAGGGGTCGGGCAATGAGCAGTTCTTC
CASSLGQGSGNEQFF
>TRBV2|TRBD2|TRBJ2-3|NA
TGTGCCAGCAGGAAACTAGCGGGAGGAACAGATACGCAGTATTTT
CASRKLAGGTDTQYF
>TRBV10-3|TRBD1|TRBJ2-2|NA
TGTGCCATCAGTGAGACTGGACAGGGAAAGCTGTTTTTT
CAISETGQGKLFF
>TRBV7-3|TRBD2|TRBJ2-5|NA
TGTGCCAGCAGCTCGGGACTAGCGGGAGTAGAGACCCAGTACTTC
CASSSGLAGVETQYF
>TRBV5-1|NA|TRBJ2-7|once
TGCGCCAGCAGCTTGGGTGGGGGCTCCTACGAGCAGTACTTC
CASSLGGGSYEQYF
>TRBV18|TRBD2|TRBJ2-1|NA
TGTGCCAGCTCACCACCGCCTCGGGAGGGCAACGAGCAGTTCTTC
CASSPPPREGNEQFF
>TRBV30|NA|TRBJ1-1|NA
TGTGCCTGGAGGCCCCCGGGGGGGAGCACTGAAGCTTTCTTT
CAWRPPGGSTEAFF
>TRBV7-9|NA|TRBJ1-6|few
TGTGCCAGCAGCTTAGCGATTGCAGGGGAAAATTCACCCCTCCACTTT
CASSLAIAGENSPLHF
>TRBV6-5|TRBD1|TRBJ1-1|NA
TGTGCCGTCGGAGGGGGCATAACTGAAGCTTTCTTT
CAVGGGITEAFF
>TRBV4-2|NA|TRBJ1-1|NA
TGTGCCAGCAGCCAAGAAGGAGTTAACACTGAAGCTTTCTTT
CASSQEGVNTEAFF
>TRBV18|NA|TRBJ2-7|NA
TGTGCCAGCTCACCAAAATCCGGTGGCGAGCAGTACTTC
CASSPKSGGEQYF
>TRBV9|TRBD1|TRBJ1-1|NA
TGTGCCAGCAGCGTTGGGACAGGGGCGAACACTGAAGCTTTCTTT
CASSVGTGANTEAFF
>TRBV6-1|TRBD1|TRBJ2-7|few
TGTGCCAGCAGTGAAAGTTCAGGGGGCTCCTACGAGCAGTACTTC
CASSESSGGSYEQYF
>TRBV7-6|NA|TRBJ2-1|NA
TGTGCCAGCAGCTTAGCAGGCAGAAGCAATGAGCAGTTCTTC
CASSLAGRSNEQFF
>TRBV10-3|NA|TRBJ1-5|NA
TGTGCCACTCGGGGGGGCAATCAGCCCCAGCATTTT
CATRGGNQPQHF
>TRBV6-5|TRBD1|TRBJ2-7|NA
TGTGCCAGCAGTTCCTCCGCGGGACAGGGCTACGAGCAGTACTTC
CASSSSAGQGYEQYF
>TRBV6-9|NA|TRBJ2-7|NA
TGTGCCAGCAGTAAGAGCTCCTACGAGCAGTACTTC
CASSKSSYEQYF
>TRBV7-9|TRBD1|TRBJ2-5|NA
TGTGCCAGCAGCTTCGCGACAGGGCGGGAGACCCAGTACTTC
CASSFATGRETQYF
>TRBV6-1|NA|TRBJ1-2|NA
TGTGCCAGCAGTGAAAAATCCCGGAGGGGCCCCAACTATGGCTACACCTTC
CASSEKSRRGPNYGYTF
>TRBV5-6|NA|TRBJ1-6|NA
TGTGCCAGCAGCCCCGATTACTTCTATAATTCACCCCTCCACTTT
CASSPDYFYNSPLHF
>TRBV11-1|NA|TRBJ2-1|NA
TGTGCCAGCAGCTTAGGATTCAATGAGCAGTTCTTC
CASSLGFNEQFF
>TRBV15|NA|TRBJ1-1|NA
TGTGCCACCAGCAGAGAACCAGGGGTAATCGCTGAAGCTTTCTTT
CATSREPGVIAEAFF
>TRBV10-2|NA|TRBJ1-1|NA
TGCGCCAGCAATGACAGGCGAACGAACACTGAAGCTTTCTTT
CASNDRRTNTEAFF
>TRBV21-1|NA|TRBJ1-4|NA
TGTGCCAGCAGGAAGACAGATAAGTATGAAAAACTGTTTTTT
CASRKTDKYEKLFF
>TRBV14|NA|TRBJ1-1|NA
TGTGCCAGCAGCCAAGATGCGGAATACAGTGGAGCTTTCTTT
CASSQDAEYSGAFF
>TRBV5-1|NA|TRBJ2-1|NA
TGCGCCAGCAGCCCCTACGGGACTTACAATGAGCAGTTCTTC
CASSPYGTYNEQFF
>TRBV11-3|NA|TRBJ1-3|NA
TGTGCCAGCAGCCCCACGGGACCCTCCGGAAACACCATATATTTT
CASSPTGPSGNTIYF
>TRBV2|TRBD1|TRBJ1-2|NA
TGTGCCAGCAGTGCGGGACAGGGTCGTGGCTACACCTTC
CASSAGQGRGYTF
>TRBV7-8|NA|TRBJ2-3|NA
TGTGCCAGCAGCTTAGGTAGAGATACGCAGTATTTT
CASSLGRDTQYF